Listed below are T cell receptor beta chains from one sample, sequenced in a study of T cell responses to AZD1222 COVID-19 vaccine. Sequenced by immunoSEQ multiplex PCR; TCRdb stores in-frame clones only, minus some. The table shows 90,000 to 120,000 clones, with 80% to 95% occurring only once. This specimen consisted of peripheral blood, obtained 28 days after the second AZD1222 dose. The receptors were gathered from an adult who received the AZD1222 COVID-19 vaccine. Each CDR3 is given with its conserved first and last residue. Rows may omit the clone size; those that give it use once, few, many or a size class.

j_gene	v_gene	abundance	CDR3aa
TRBJ1-5	TRBV6-5	.	CASSYSLASNQPQHF
TRBJ1-4	TRBV16	.	CASSLTETRGGINEKLFF
TRBJ2-3	TRBV14	.	CASSRLAGPSTDTQYF
TRBJ2-3	TRBV3-1/TRBV3-2	.	CASSPGLAGGPQDTQYF
TRBJ1-1	TRBV5-1	.	CASSRQGEAFF
TRBJ2-3	TRBV19	.	CASSIRPAGGPDTQYF
TRBJ1-3	TRBV7-8	.	CASSQGTAGNTIYF
TRBJ2-2	TRBV21-1	once	CASSEIAGAEPPPGELFF
TRBJ1-1	TRBV12-3/TRBV12-4	.	CASLVAKNTEAFF
TRBJ2-7	TRBV6-5	few	CASSYSRQGAGEQYF
TRBJ2-7	TRBV7-3	.	CASRKGGGLAAEQYF
TRBJ1-2	TRBV27	.	CASSLSGATYGYTF
TRBJ2-7	TRBV4-3	.	CASSQGGLADYEQYF
TRBJ1-4	TRBV5-1	.	CASSLASDRGKFGEKLFF
TRBJ1-1	TRBV19	.	CASSMDRVTTEAFF
TRBJ1-5	TRBV2	.	CASSEVRQFNQPQHF
TRBJ1-4	TRBV28	.	CASRPGTDTSEKLFF
TRBJ2-2	TRBV5-1	.	CASSLAGAGPTNTGELFF
TRBJ1-2	TRBV27	.	CASSLFAGSGLYSYTF
TRBJ1-5	TRBV6-2/TRBV6-3	once	CASSYSGGAHNQPQHF
TRBJ1-1	TRBV6-5	.	CASSWDRGLNTEAFF
TRBJ1-5	TRBV12-3/TRBV12-4	.	CASSGSNQPQHF
TRBJ1-1	TRBV29-1	.	CSVEGSAEAFF
TRBJ2-3	TRBV27	.	CASSPWLASGGRTRTDTQYF
TRBJ1-2	TRBV2	.	CASSEEGGYGYTF
TRBJ2-3	TRBV5-1	.	CATCLGQGWIDTQYF
TRBJ1-2	TRBV7-9	.	CASSFGNSIGGYTF
TRBJ2-1	TRBV15	.	CATSRDSGRGSYNEQFF
TRBJ2-7	TRBV6-1	.	CASSENGQITYEQYF
TRBJ1-2	TRBV3-1/TRBV3-2	once	CASSQETGGVYGYTF
TRBJ2-1	TRBV10-3	.	CAISELAGAHYNEQFF
TRBJ2-2	TRBV30	.	CAWRIQSPGELFF
TRBJ1-4	TRBV5-1	.	CASSLGAGVALTSATNEKLFF